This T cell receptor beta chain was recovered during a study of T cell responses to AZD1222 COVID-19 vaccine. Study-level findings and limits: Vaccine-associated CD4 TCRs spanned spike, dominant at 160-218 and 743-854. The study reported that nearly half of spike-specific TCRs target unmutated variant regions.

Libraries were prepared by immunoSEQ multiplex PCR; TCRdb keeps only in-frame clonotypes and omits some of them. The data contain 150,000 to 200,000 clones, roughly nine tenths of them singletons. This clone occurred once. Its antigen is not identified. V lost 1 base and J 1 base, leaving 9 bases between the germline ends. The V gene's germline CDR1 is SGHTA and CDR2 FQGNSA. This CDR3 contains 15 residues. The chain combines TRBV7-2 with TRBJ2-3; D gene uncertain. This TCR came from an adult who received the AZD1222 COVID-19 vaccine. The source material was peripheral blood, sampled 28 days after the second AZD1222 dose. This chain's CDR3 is CASSLGVARTDTQYF. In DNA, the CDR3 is TGTGCCAGCAGCTTAGGAGTAGCTCGCACAGATACGCAGTATTTT.